This entry lists 18 T cell receptor beta chains sequenced from one sample in a study of OX40 agonist ivuxolimab in advanced cancers. TCRdb's copy holds only in-frame clones and misses some; the assay was immunoSEQ multiplex PCR. The table lists about 75,000 clones, 75% to 90% of them singletons, with approximately 1.3% in the top ten. The material was CD4+ or CD8+ T cells sorted from blood, obtained in a trial of the OX40 agonist ivuxolimab. The receptors derive from an adult with an advanced solid tumor such as melanoma, head and neck, liver or kidney cancer.

This chain connects TRBV7-9 to TRBJ2-5; D gene uncertain. The CDR3 consists of 15 residues. CDR1 is SEHNR and CDR2 is FQNEAQ in the germline V gene (reference sequence). Trimming left V 5 bases short and J 0 bases short, with 13 bases between. CDR3 bases: TGTGCCAGCAGCCTGGACCTCCGCGACCAAGAGACCCAGTACTTC. The encoded protein is CASSLDLRDQETQYF.

About this clone: One end of the junction does not line up with germline, which may come from a read error. The chain carries TRBV10-3 and TRBJ2-3; 7 nucleotides align to TRBD1. Germline lookup yields CDR1 ENHRY and CDR2 SYGVKD. This CDR3 region has 13 residues. The CDR3 loop is CAVRGFMRDTQYF. CDR3 coding DNA: TGTGCCGTCAGGGGGTTCATGAGAGATACGCAGTATTTT.

This sequence joins TRBV11-1 and TRBJ2-7, with 9 bases fitting TRBD1. Germline trimming cut 5 bases from V and 4 bases from J; bases unmatched to any gene: 3. The CDR3 contains 13 residues. Germline assignment: CDR1 SGHAT and CDR2 FQDESV (reference sequence). The CDR3 region has the DNA TGTGCCAGCAGCCCCGGGACAGGGTACGAGCAGTACTTC. It yields the protein CASSPGTGYEQYF.

The chain uses TRBV7-3 and TRBJ2-2; D is unresolved. Trimming removed 4 bases from V and 3 bases from J, with 3 bases in between. Germline assignment: CDR1 SGHTA and CDR2 FQGTGA. The CDR3 runs to 12 residues. The CDR3 region is CASSSYTGELFF. DNA for the CDR3: TGTGCCAGCAGCTCCTACACCGGGGAGCTGTTTTTT.

The gene calls are TRBV6-5 and TRBJ2-1; 12 bases match TRBD2. The CDR3 runs 16 residues. The V gene end was trimmed by 4 bases and the J gene end by 7 bases; junction bases not matched to a gene: 8. The germline V gene has CDR1 MNHEY and CDR2 SVGAGI. CDR3 amino acids: CASSSRLAGGVNEQFF. As DNA, the CDR3 is TGTGCCAGCAGTTCAAGGCTAGCGGGGGGGGTGAATGAGCAGTTCTTC.

The chain uses TRBV29-1 and TRBJ1-4, with D possibly being TRBD1 (6 bases). This CDR3 has 14 residues. V lost 7 bases and J lost 0, with 12 bases in between. The germline CDR1 and CDR2 sequences are SQVTM and ANQGSEA. For the CDR3, the DNA is TGCAGCGCTGCGGACAGAGCAACTAATGAAAAACTGTTTTTT. Encoded protein: CSAADRATNEKLFF.

The chain couples TRBV5-6 to TRBJ1-4, with no clear D. Looked up from germline, CDR1 is SGHDT and CDR2 is YYEEEE. This CDR3 is built from 16 residues. The ends were cut back, 0 bases at V and 0 bases at J, with 9 bases in the middle. CDR3 sequence reads: CASSLGSTPTNEKLFF. The DNA of the CDR3 is TGTGCCAGCAGCTTGGGATCAACCCCAACTAATGAAAAACTGTTTTTT.

The chain recombines TRBV5-6 with TRBJ2-1; a possible D gene is TRBD2 (6 bases). CDR1 and CDR2 (germline): SGHDT, YYEEEE. The V gene lost 2 bases and the J gene lost 5 bases, with 17 bases spanning the gap. This CDR3 contains 16 residues. The CDR3 spells CASSLGPPSADNEQFF. In nucleotides, the CDR3 is TGTGCCAGCAGCTTAGGTCCCCCTAGCGCTGACAATGAGCAGTTCTTC.

CDR3 region: CASSPQETQYF. The CDR3 coding sequence is TGTGCCAGCAGTCCGCAAGAGACCCAGTACTTC. The chain joins TRBV2 to TRBJ2-5; no definite D call. Looked up from germline, CDR1 is SNHLY and CDR2 is FYNNEI. The CDR3 is 11 amino acids. The germline V and J ends were trimmed by 5 bases and 2 bases, with 3 bases remaining between them. Combining the CDR3 with reference TRBV2 and TRBJ2-5 gives the whole variable domain EPEVTQTPSHQVTQMGQEVILRCVPISNHLYFYWYRQILGQKVEFLVSFYNNEISEKSEIFDDQFSVERPDGSNFTLKIRSTKLEDSAMYFCASSPQETQYFGPGTRLLVL.

The chain carries TRBV29-1 and TRBJ1-2, with TRBD1 identical over 7 bases. V lost 7 bases, J lost 4 bases, and 9 bases stayed unmatched. Germline V gene lookup returns CDR1 SQVTM and CDR2 ANQGSEA. The CDR3 spans 13 residues. For the CDR3, the DNA is TGCAGCGCTGCCGCGACAGGGACCTATGGCTACACCTTC. Translation gives CSAAATGTYGYTF.

The chain joins TRBV19 to TRBJ2-1; 14 positions agree with TRBD2. Per the germline V gene, CDR1 is LNHDA and CDR2 is SQIVND (reference sequence). This CDR3 comprises 15 residues. The V gene end was trimmed by 6 bases and the J gene end by 6 bases; junction bases not matched to a gene: 4. The CDR3 protein is CASRKGTSGSNEQFF. CDR3 sequence (DNA): TGTGCCAGTAGAAAAGGGACTAGCGGGAGCAATGAGCAGTTCTTC.

The chain is built from TRBV28 and TRBJ2-3, with 7 bases fitting TRBD1. V shed 1 base and J 2 bases; nucleotides not matched to a gene: 3. Germline CDR1 and CDR2: MDHEN and SYDVKM. There are 15 residues in the CDR3. The CDR3 region is CASSLFGTDTDTQYF. CDR3 bases: TGTGCCAGCAGTTTATTCGGGACAGACACAGATACGCAGTATTTT. Full variable domain (rest looked up from reference TRBV28 and TRBJ2-3): DVKVTQSSRYLVKRTGEKVFLECVQDMDHENMFWYRQDPGLGLRLIYFSYDVKMKEKGDIPEGYSVSREKKERFSLILESASTNQTSMYLCASSLFGTDTDTQYFGPGTRLTVL.

The chain carries TRBV10-3 and TRBJ1-5; 7 bases line up with TRBD1. This CDR3 has 14 amino acids. Germline V gene sequence: CDR1 ENHRY, CDR2 SYGVKD. V shed 10 bases and J 7 bases; nucleotides not matched to a gene: 13. CDR3 amino acids: CATKLTGEDQPQHF. CDR3 nucleotides: TGTGCCACCAAACTAACAGGGGAGGACCAGCCCCAGCATTTT.

This chain uses TRBV5-1 with TRBJ2-5; 9 bases line up with TRBD2. CDR1 is SGHRS and CDR2 is YFSETQ in the germline V gene. This CDR3 spans 17 amino acids. Unmatched junction bases numbered 8, after V lost 0 bases and J lost 2 bases. CDR3 sequence (DNA): TGCGCCAGCAGCTTGGGCGGGGGGGCCCCGTGGCAAGAGACCCAGTACTTC. Translating it yields CASSLGGGAPWQETQYF.

The chain has TRBV5-1 and TRBJ1-4, with 10 nucleotides matching TRBD1. CDR3 length equals 14 residues. V lost 0 bases to trimming and J lost 8 bases; unmatched junction nucleotides: 1. The germline V gene encodes CDR1 SGHRS and CDR2 YFSETQ. CDR3 region: CASSLEDRGEKLFF. DNA of the CDR3: TGCGCCAGCAGCTTGGAGGACAGGGGGGAAAAACTGTTTTTT. Looking up the rest from reference TRBV5-1 and TRBJ1-4 gives the full variable domain: KAGVTQTPRYLIKTRGQQVTLSCSPISGHRSVSWYQQTPGQGLQFLFEYFSETQRNKGNFPGRFSGRQFSNSRSEMNVSTLELGDSALYLCASSLEDRGEKLFFGSGTQLSVL.

J is TRBJ2-7 and V is TRBV6-5, with 12 bases identical to TRBD1. CDR1 MNHEY and CDR2 SVGAGI come from the germline V gene. This CDR3 contains 15 residues. V was clipped by 2 bases and J by 2 bases; unmatched bases: 1. The CDR3 coding sequence is TGTGCCAGCAGTTACGGGACAGGGGGCCCCTACGAGCAGTACTTC. Translating it yields CASSYGTGGPYEQYF.

The gene calls are TRBV19 and TRBJ2-3; 12 bases match TRBD2. The CDR3 has 15 amino acids. The V gene end was trimmed by 5 bases and the J gene end by 4 bases; junction bases not matched to a gene: 4. The germline gives CDR1 LNHDA, CDR2 SQIVND (reference sequence). CDR3 amino acids: CASSLLAGGPDTQYF. The CDR3 coding sequence is TGTGCCAGTAGTTTACTAGCGGGAGGACCAGATACGCAGTATTTT.

CDR3 DNA sequence: TGTGCCAGCGTCAAGGGGAGCCAAGAAGCCCAAGCTTTCTTT. Its protein is CASVKGSQEAQAFF. The chain couples TRBV6-5 to TRBJ1-1; weak D call: TRBD1 (5 bases). There are 14 residues in the CDR3. The V gene lost 8 bases and the J gene lost 9 bases, with 22 bases spanning the gap. The germline V gene encodes CDR1 MNHEY and CDR2 SVGAGI.